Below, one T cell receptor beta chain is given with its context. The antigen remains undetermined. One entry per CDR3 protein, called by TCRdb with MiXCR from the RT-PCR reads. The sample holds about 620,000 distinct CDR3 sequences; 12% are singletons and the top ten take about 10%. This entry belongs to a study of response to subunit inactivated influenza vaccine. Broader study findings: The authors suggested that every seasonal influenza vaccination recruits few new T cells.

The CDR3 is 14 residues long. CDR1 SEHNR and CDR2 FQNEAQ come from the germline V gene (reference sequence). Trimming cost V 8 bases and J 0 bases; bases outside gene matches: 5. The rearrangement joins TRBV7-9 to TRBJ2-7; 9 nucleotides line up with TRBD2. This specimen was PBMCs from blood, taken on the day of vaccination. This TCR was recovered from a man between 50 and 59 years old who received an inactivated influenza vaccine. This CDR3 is CASCLAGSSYEQYF. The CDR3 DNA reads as TGTGCCAGCTGTCTAGCGGGAAGCTCCTACGAGCAGTACTTC.